These 21 T cell receptor beta chains were sequenced from one sample in a study of blood T cell repertoires in COVID-19. The data were produced by immunoSEQ multiplex PCR, yet TCRdb's version contains in-frame clones alone and is incomplete. The sample includes 110,000 or so clones, approximately 87% of them seen just once. Source material: peripheral blood. These receptors were obtained from a woman aged 45-59 years with acute or convalescent COVID-19.

The genes are TRBV11-3 and TRBJ1-1; tentative D call: TRBD1 (6 bases). This CDR3 has 16 amino acids. Trimming took 5 bases from V and 0 from J, leaving 16 bases between them. CDR1 is SGHNT, CDR2 YENEEA, per germline. CDR3 sequence: CASSPGGGLVNTEAFF. CDR3 nucleotide sequence: TGTGCCAGCAGCCCCGGGGGGGGGCTAGTGAACACTGAAGCTTTCTTT.

The V and J genes are TRBV3-1 (or the pseudogene TRBV3-2) and TRBJ1-1, with 10 bases lining up with TRBD1. The CDR3 contains 14 residues. CDR1 and CDR2 (germline): LGHDT, YNNKEL (reference sequence). J lost 5 bases, V lost 4 bases, and 4 bases had no gene match. CDR3: CASSPGQGWTEAFF. The CDR3 nucleotides are TGTGCCAGCAGCCCGGGACAGGGGTGGACTGAAGCTTTCTTT.

The rearrangement uses TRBV5-4 and TRBJ2-1, with 8 bases lining up with TRBD2. Germline values: CDR1 SGHNT, CDR2 YYREEE (reference sequence). The CDR3 extends over 16 amino acids. V lost 4 bases, J lost 0 bases, and 6 bases stayed unmatched. The DNA of the CDR3 is TGTGCCAGCAGCCCGGGAGGGGTAGTCTCCTACAATGAGCAGTTCTTC. Translating gives CASSPGGVVSYNEQFF.

The chain joins TRBV24-1 to TRBJ1-2; no reliable D call. CDR3 length: 14 amino acids. Germline CDR1 is KGHDR and CDR2 is SFDVKD. Between the trimmed V and J ends, which lost 1 base and 0 bases, there was a span of 5 bases. CDR3 residues: CATSDLNTNYGYTF. The CDR3 nucleotides read TGTGCCACCAGTGATTTAAACACTAACTATGGCTACACCTTC.

J is TRBJ1-3 and V is TRBV30, with D unresolved. The CDR3 totals 14 residues. Germline V gives CDR1 GTSNPN, CDR2 SVGIG (reference sequence). V was shortened by 0 bases and J by 0 bases, with 6 bases between the two germline ends. Here the CDR3 DNA reads TGTGCCTGGAGTGTACTTACCTCTGGAAACACCATATATTTT. Amino acid sequence: CAWSVLTSGNTIYF.

The chain is built from TRBV4-1 and TRBJ2-7; TRBD2 matches 10 bases. V lost 0 bases, J lost 5 bases, and 7 bases stayed unmatched. Germline V gene lookup returns CDR1 MGHRA and CDR2 YSYEKL. The CDR3 loop spans 16 amino acids. CDR3 coding DNA: TGCGCCAGCAGCCAAGATGTGGGGGGACTAGCGAACGAGCAGTACTTC. Translation gives CASSQDVGGLANEQYF.

The chain employs TRBV2 and TRBJ2-7; a possible D gene is TRBD2 (6 bases). Trimming removed 5 bases at V and 4 bases at J, with 18 bases between. The germline gives CDR1 SNHLY, CDR2 FYNNEI. This CDR3 spans 15 amino acids. CDR3 bases: TGTGCCAGCAGTTTGGCGGGACTCTCGACATACGAGCAGTACTTC. Translation gives CASSLAGLSTYEQYF.

This clone has only a few counts. This chain connects TRBV5-4 to TRBJ2-2, with TRBD2 matching 13 bases. The CDR3 spans 18 residues. The germline CDR1 and CDR2 sequences are SGHNT and YYREEE (reference sequence). V dropped 0 bases and J dropped 1; count of bases not matched to a gene: 3. The CDR3 loop reads CASSLEGLAGMNTGELFF. The DNA for the CDR3 is TGTGCCAGCAGCTTGGAGGGACTAGCGGGAATGAACACCGGGGAGCTGTTTTTT. The entire variable domain, with the rest obtained from reference TRBV5-4 and TRBJ2-2, is as follows: ETGVTQSPTHLIKTRGQQVTLRCSSQSGHNTVSWYQQALGQGPQFIFQYYREEENGRGNFPPRFSGLQFPNYSSELNVNALELDDSALYLCASSLEGLAGMNTGELFFGEGSRLTVL.

J is TRBJ2-7 and V is TRBV29-1; a possible D gene is TRBD2 (5 bases). The CDR3 is made up of 12 amino acids. CDR1 is SQVTM, CDR2 ANQGSEA, per germline. Between the trimmed V and J ends, which lost 6 bases and 3 bases, there was a span of 12 bases. The CDR3 sequence is CSVPGSGYEQYF. The CDR3 DNA is TGCAGCGTCCCGGGGTCCGGCTACGAGCAGTACTTC.

In its sample, this clone was seen once. Written as DNA, the CDR3 is TGTGCCAGTCGGATTCCGGGGACAGGGGGACGATTAAGTGGAAACACCATATATTTT. Residues: CASRIPGTGGRLSGNTIYF. The chain is built from TRBV19 and TRBJ1-3, with 11 bases identical to TRBD1. Per germline, CDR1 LNHDA and CDR2 SQIVND (reference sequence). V trimming: 8 bases; J trimming: 3 bases; junction bases outside the gene matches: 18. The CDR3 runs to 19 residues.

The genes are TRBV11-1 and TRBJ1-4, with D unresolved. V was trimmed by 4 bases and J by 5 bases, leaving 8 bases between them. The length of the CDR3 is 13 residues. The V gene's germline CDR1 is SGHAT and CDR2 FQDESV (reference sequence). CDR3 in amino acids: CASSSRLNEKLFF. As DNA, the CDR3 is TGTGCCAGCAGCTCCCGTCTGAATGAAAAACTGTTTTTT.

The chain joins TRBV7-6 to TRBJ2-1; TRBD2 agrees at 11 bases. V shed 4 bases and J 9 bases; nucleotides not matched to a gene: 11. This CDR3 is built from 16 residues. Germline loops: CDR1 SGHVS, CDR2 FNYEAQ. The CDR3 nucleotides are TGTGCCAGCAGCTCCCAAACTAGCGGGGGAGGTGGTGAGCAGTTCTTC. Translation: CASSSQTSGGGGEQFF.

Turning to this clone: This specimen includes other DNA sequences encoding the same CDR3. The genes are TRBV5-4 and TRBJ1-1; D perhaps matches TRBD1 (6 bases). The CDR3 totals 14 residues. V was shortened by 0 bases and J by 2 bases, with 8 bases between the two germline ends. The V gene's germline CDR1 is SGHNT and CDR2 YYREEE (reference sequence). CDR3 coding DNA: TGTGCCAGCAGCTTGGGGACAGCAAACACTGAAGCTTTCTTT. Amino acids: CASSLGTANTEAFF. Supplemented by reference TRBV5-4 and TRBJ1-1, the full variable domain reads ETGVTQSPTHLIKTRGQQVTLRCSSQSGHNTVSWYQQALGQGPQFIFQYYREEENGRGNFPPRFSGLQFPNYSSELNVNALELDDSALYLCASSLGTANTEAFFGQGTRLTVV.

The chain has TRBV5-5 and TRBJ1-1; D is ambiguous. In germline, CDR1 is SGHKS, CDR2 YYEKEE (reference sequence). CDR3 size: 16 residues. Trimming took 3 bases from V and 5 from J, leaving 20 bases between them. CDR3 in DNA: TGTGCCAGCAGCTGGACCTTAAGAGGGAGGGAAACTGAAGCTTTCTTT. Residues: CASSWTLRGRETEAFF.

The CDR3 DNA reads TGTGCCAGCAGCGTAGTGGGTAGCGGGAGGGGAGATTACAATGAGCAGTTCTTC. As protein: CASSVVGSGRGDYNEQFF. This chain links TRBV9 with TRBJ2-1, with 11 bases lining up with TRBD2. V was pared by 0 bases and J by 4 bases, with 9 bases of the junction left unmatched. Germline V lookup: CDR1 SGDLS, CDR2 YYNGEE. The CDR3 length is 18 residues.

This clone was seen only a few times. This CDR3 is CASSPTDRGPYEQYF. The CDR3 region has the DNA TGTGCCAGCAGCCCCACTGACAGGGGGCCCTACGAGCAGTACTTC. This chain uses TRBV5-4 with TRBJ2-7; TRBD1 matches 10 bases. After removal of 4 bases from V and 2 bases from J, the junction contained 6 bases not matched to a gene. The CDR3 runs 15 residues. Germline CDR1 is SGHNT and CDR2 is YYREEE (reference sequence).

This chain uses TRBV30 with TRBJ2-1; 10 nucleotides align to TRBD2. With 3 bases clipped from V and 9 bases from J, the junction kept 5 bases outside the gene matches. The CDR3 contains 13 residues. Germline lookup yields CDR1 GTSNPN and CDR2 SVGIG (reference sequence). The CDR3 DNA reads TGTGCCTGGAGGATAGCGGGAGGCGGTGAGCAGTTCTTC. It is translated as CAWRIAGGGEQFF.

CDR3 sequence (DNA): TGTGCCAGCAGCACACTAACCCGGGGGGCCTCCTACAATGAGCAGTTCTTC. This translates into CASSTLTRGASYNEQFF. The rearrangement uses TRBV9 and TRBJ2-1; D is possibly TRBD2 (7 bases). Looked up from germline, CDR1 is SGDLS and CDR2 is YYNGEE. Trimming took 4 bases from V and 0 from J, leaving 17 bases between them. CDR3 length: 17 residues.

In nucleotides, the CDR3 is TGTGCCAGCAGCTCCAAGTGGACTAGCGGGGGTAGAAATGAGCAGTTCTTC. Translation gives CASSSKWTSGGRNEQFF. The V call is TRBV7-2, the J call TRBJ2-1; 13 nucleotides line up with TRBD2. Germline V gene data show CDR1 as SGHTA and CDR2 as FQGNSA. The length of the CDR3 is 17 residues. The J segment lost 7 bases and the V segment lost 4 bases, leaving 10 bases of the junction unmatched.

The chain employs TRBV6-5 and TRBJ2-3; 7 nucleotides agree with TRBD2. Germline V gene data show CDR1 as MNHEY and CDR2 as SVGAGI. This CDR3 has 12 amino acids. J was trimmed by 8 bases and V by 6 bases; bases with no gene match: 5. CDR3 sequence: CASSREAVTQYF. DNA for the CDR3: TGTGCCAGCAGCCGGGAGGCTGTTACGCAGTATTTT.

The rearrangement uses TRBV7-2 and TRBJ2-3; 10 nucleotides align to TRBD2. The CDR3 has 14 residues. After removal of 8 bases from V and 2 bases from J, the junction contained 4 bases not matched to a gene. Germline values: CDR1 SGHTA, CDR2 FQGNSA. Here the CDR3 reads CASVLAGHTDTQYF. Written as DNA, the CDR3 is TGTGCCAGCGTACTAGCGGGACACACAGATACGCAGTATTTT.